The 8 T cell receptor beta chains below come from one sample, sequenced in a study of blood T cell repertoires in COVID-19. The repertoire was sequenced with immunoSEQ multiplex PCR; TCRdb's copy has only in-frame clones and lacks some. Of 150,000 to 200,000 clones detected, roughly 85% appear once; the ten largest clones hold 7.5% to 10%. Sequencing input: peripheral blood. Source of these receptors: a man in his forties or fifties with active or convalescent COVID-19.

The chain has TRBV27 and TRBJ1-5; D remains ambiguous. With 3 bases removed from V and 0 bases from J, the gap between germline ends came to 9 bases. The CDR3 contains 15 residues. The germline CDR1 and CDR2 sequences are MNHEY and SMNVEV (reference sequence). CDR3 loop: CASSFSLASNQPQHF. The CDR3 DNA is TGTGCCAGCAGTTTCTCCCTAGCTAGCAATCAGCCCCAGCATTTT.

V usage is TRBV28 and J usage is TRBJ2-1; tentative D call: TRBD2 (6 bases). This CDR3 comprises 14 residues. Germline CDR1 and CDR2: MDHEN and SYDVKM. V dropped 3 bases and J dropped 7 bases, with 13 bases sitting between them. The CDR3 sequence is CASSFGGVVNEQFF. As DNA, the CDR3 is TGTGCCAGCAGTTTCGGCGGGGTGGTAAATGAGCAGTTCTTC.

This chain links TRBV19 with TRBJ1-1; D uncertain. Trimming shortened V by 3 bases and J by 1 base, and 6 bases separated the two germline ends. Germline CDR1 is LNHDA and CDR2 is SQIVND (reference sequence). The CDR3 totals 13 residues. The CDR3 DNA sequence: TGTGCCAGTAGTATCTACAGGAACACTGAAGCTTTCTTT. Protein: CASSIYRNTEAFF.

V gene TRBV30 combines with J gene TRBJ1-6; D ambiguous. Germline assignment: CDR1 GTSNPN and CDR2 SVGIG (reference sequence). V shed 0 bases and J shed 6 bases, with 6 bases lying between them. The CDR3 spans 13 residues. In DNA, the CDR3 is TGTGCCTGGAGTGTACAAAGTAATTCACCCCTCCACTTT. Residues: CAWSVQSNSPLHF.

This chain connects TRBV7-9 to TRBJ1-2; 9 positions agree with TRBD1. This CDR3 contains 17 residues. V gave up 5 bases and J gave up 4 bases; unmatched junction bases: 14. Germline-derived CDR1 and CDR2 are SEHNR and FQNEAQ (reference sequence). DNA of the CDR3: TGTGCCAGCAGCCCAAAGAGGGAGACAGGGGGGTCCTATGGCTACACCTTC. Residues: CASSPKRETGGSYGYTF.

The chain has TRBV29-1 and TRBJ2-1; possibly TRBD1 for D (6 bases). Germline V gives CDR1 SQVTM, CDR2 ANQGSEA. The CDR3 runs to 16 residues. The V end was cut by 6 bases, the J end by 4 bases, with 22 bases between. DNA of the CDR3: TGCAGCGTAGCCCCACACGGTGGGGGCTTGTACAATGAGCAGTTCTTC. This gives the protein CSVAPHGGGLYNEQFF.

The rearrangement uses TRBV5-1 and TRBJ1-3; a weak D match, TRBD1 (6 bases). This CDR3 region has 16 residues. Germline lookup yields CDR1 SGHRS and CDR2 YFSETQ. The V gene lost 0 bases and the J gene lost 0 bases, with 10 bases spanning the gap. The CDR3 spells CASSLAGQISGNTIYF. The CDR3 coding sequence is TGCGCCAGCAGCTTGGCGGGACAAATCTCTGGAAACACCATATATTTT. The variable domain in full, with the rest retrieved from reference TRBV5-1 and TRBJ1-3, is KAGVTQTPRYLIKTRGQQVTLSCSPISGHRSVSWYQQTPGQGLQFLFEYFSETQRNKGNFPGRFSGRQFSNSRSEMNVSTLELGDSALYLCASSLAGQISGNTIYFGEGSWLTVV.

CDR3 protein: CASSHERTGKLTEAFF. In nucleotides, the CDR3 is TGTGCCAGCAGCCACGAAAGGACAGGTAAGTTGACTGAAGCTTTCTTT. The chain links TRBV3-1 (or the pseudogene TRBV3-2) to TRBJ1-1; 7 nucleotides line up with TRBD1. The CDR3 covers 16 residues. After removal of 3 bases from V and 5 bases from J, the junction contained 12 bases not matched to a gene. CDR1 is LGHDT and CDR2 is YNNKEL in the germline V gene (reference sequence).